This T cell receptor (beta chain) is from a study of beta chain features in type 1 diabetes. Study context: Patients shared similar age, gender and cell yields with healthy donors. The study, taken as a whole, reports: Naive, central memory and Treg TCRB repertoires seemed to resemble each other more closely in patients than they did in healthy donors. Sequencing used cDNA, and cells with high TCR expression could therefore be over-represented.

The entirety of the isolated RNA underwent reverse transcription, so expressed TCRB transcripts were sequenced. Libraries were prepared by immunoSEQ multiplex PCR; TCRdb keeps only in-frame clonotypes and omits some of them. This table holds approximately 120,000 clones, under 40% found once. Details on this clone: Its target is not known.

CDR1 is SGDLS, CDR2 YYNGEE, per germline. Trimming stripped 0 bases from V and 9 bases from J, with 10 bases between. The CDR3 consists of 13 residues. Around 100 mL of blood, on average, came from one heparinised draw per donor. The sequence was collected from a young woman in good health. Sequenced material: stem cell memory CD4+ T cells from blood. The chain combines TRBV9 with TRBJ1-5, with no clear D. CDR3 loop: CASSVASGMPQHF. The CDR3 nucleotides read TGTGCCAGCAGCGTAGCTTCGGGGATGCCCCAGCATTTT.